The 31 T cell receptor beta chains below all came from one sample that was sequenced in a study of technical replicates of blood from several donors. Sequencing was performed with immunoSEQ multiplex PCR; in TCRdb, only in-frame clones are kept and a portion is missing. The data contain about 59,000 clones, 80% to 95% of them seen just once; the ten biggest clones take up about 4.4%. The sequencing input was PBMCs. These receptors all come from a human donor in good health. Some clones in this sample may be carry-over from other donors' samples.

CDR3 sequence reads: CASSHGSAGEGETQYF. The CDR3 DNA reads as TGTGCCAGCAGCCACGGGTCCGCGGGGGAGGGAGAGACCCAGTACTTC. V usage is TRBV4-2 and J usage is TRBJ2-5; TRBD2 agrees at 7 bases. The CDR3 totals 16 residues. V was pared by 3 bases and J by 4 bases, with 11 bases of the junction left unmatched. The germline CDR1 and CDR2 sequences are LGHNA and YNFKEQ.

The chain employs TRBV7-2 and TRBJ2-1; 9 bases agree with TRBD2. Trimming removed 3 bases from V and 7 bases from J; junction bases left unmatched: 10. This CDR3 is 16 amino acids long. From germline, CDR1 is SGHTA and CDR2 FQGNSA. The CDR3 spells CASSFQAGGGVNEQFF. DNA for the CDR3: TGTGCCAGCAGCTTCCAAGCGGGGGGCGGGGTGAATGAGCAGTTCTTC. Combining the CDR3 with reference TRBV7-2 and TRBJ2-1 gives the whole variable domain GAGVSQSPSNKVTEKGKDVELRCDPISGHTALYWYRQSLGQGLEFLIYFQGNSAPDKSGLPSDRFSAERTGGSVSTLTIQRTQQEDSAVYLCASSFQAGGGVNEQFFGPGTRLTVL.

This rearrangement joins TRBV4-3 to TRBJ2-1; 9 bases agree with TRBD2. CDR1 and CDR2 from the germline V gene are LGHNA and YSLEER. The V gene end was trimmed by 4 bases and the J gene end by 6 bases; junction bases not matched to a gene: 16. The CDR3 contains 18 residues. The CDR3 DNA reads as TGCGCCAGCAGCCTAGGCCCCCCCACTGCGGGAGGGCTCAATGAGCAGTTCTTC. Translated, it gives CASSLGPPTAGGLNEQFF.

V usage is TRBV6-5 and J usage is TRBJ2-7; D might be TRBD1 (5 bases). The CDR3 length is 14 residues. Per the germline V gene, CDR1 is MNHEY and CDR2 is SVGAGI. The V end lost 2 bases, the J end lost 4 bases, and 12 bases lay between the germline ends. The CDR3 region has the DNA TGTGCCAGCAGTTACAGCCAGGGAATATACGAGCAGTACTTC. Amino acid sequence: CASSYSQGIYEQYF.

The CDR3 nucleotides are TGCGCCAGCAGCCAGCTACAGGGGTTGGGAACTGAAGCTTTCTTT. Amino acid sequence: CASSQLQGLGTEAFF. The chain joins TRBV4-3 to TRBJ1-1; 7 bases agree with TRBD1. Trimming at V came to 3 bases and at J to 5 bases, leaving 9 bases not matched to a gene. The CDR3 totals 15 residues. The germline V gene encodes CDR1 LGHNA and CDR2 YSLEER.

V and J are TRBV6-1 and TRBJ2-7; 7 nucleotides align to TRBD1. Unmatched junction bases numbered 5, after V lost 6 bases and J lost 6 bases. Germline V lookup: CDR1 MNHNS, CDR2 SASEGT. This CDR3 region has 12 residues. This CDR3 reads CASSATGVEQYF. The DNA for the CDR3 is TGTGCCAGCAGCGCTACAGGGGTCGAGCAGTACTTC.

This chain joins TRBV15 and TRBJ2-7, with TRBD2 matching 12 bases. V lost 0 bases and J lost 7; bases outside the gene matches: 7. Per germline, CDR1 LNHNV and CDR2 YYDKDF (reference sequence). The CDR3 runs 16 residues. This CDR3 reads CATSRDRGTSGSEQYF. CDR3 DNA: TGTGCCACCAGCAGAGATCGGGGGACTAGCGGGTCGGAGCAGTACTTC.

This chain joins TRBV7-2 and TRBJ1-2; 9 nucleotides match TRBD1. The CDR3 extends over 15 amino acids. In germline, CDR1 is SGHTA, CDR2 FQGNSA. J was trimmed by 2 bases and V by 7 bases; bases with no gene match: 8. CDR3 coding DNA: TGTGCCAGCACCGTTCTGGACAGGGGAAACTATGGCTACACCTTC. Amino acids: CASTVLDRGNYGYTF.

This clone was recorded a few times. The rearrangement uses TRBV7-2 and TRBJ1-1; 8 bases agree with TRBD1. With 0 bases clipped from V and 4 bases from J, the junction kept 10 bases outside the gene matches. Germline lookup yields CDR1 SGHTA and CDR2 FQGNSA. This CDR3 spans 17 amino acids. This CDR3 reads CASSLAPGQGAGTEAFF. DNA for the CDR3: TGTGCCAGCAGCTTAGCCCCCGGACAGGGAGCCGGCACTGAAGCTTTCTTT.

Here the CDR3 reads CASSLTGGGSNTEAFF. The CDR3 nucleotides are TGTGCCAGCAGCTTAACCGGGGGGGGATCGAACACTGAAGCTTTCTTT. This chain connects TRBV11-2 to TRBJ1-1, with D possibly matching TRBD1 (5 bases). Germline V CDR1 and CDR2: SGHAT, FQNNGV. Trimming pared 2 bases from V and 1 base from J, leaving 14 bases between. This CDR3 has 16 amino acids.

This clone came up a few times. The rearrangement links TRBV5-1 to TRBJ2-7; 9 bases agree with TRBD1. The germline CDR1 and CDR2 sequences are SGHRS and YFSETQ. V shed 4 bases and J 3 bases; nucleotides not matched to a gene: 5. The CDR3 consists of 14 residues. The CDR3 loop is CASSTTGGYYEQYF. The DNA for the CDR3 is TGCGCCAGCAGCACGACAGGGGGGTACTACGAGCAGTACTTC.

The chain has TRBV5-1 and TRBJ1-2, with 8 nucleotides matching TRBD1. V dropped 0 bases and J dropped 1; count of bases not matched to a gene: 8. CDR1 SGHRS and CDR2 YFSETQ come from the germline V gene. CDR3 length equals 17 residues. The CDR3, as DNA: TGCGCCAGCAGCTTGGGGGGCAGGGGGCGACTTAACTATGGCTACACCTTC. Protein product: CASSLGGRGRLNYGYTF. The whole variable domain, filled in from reference TRBV5-1 and TRBJ1-2, reads KAGVTQTPRYLIKTRGQQVTLSCSPISGHRSVSWYQQTPGQGLQFLFEYFSETQRNKGNFPGRFSGRQFSNSRSEMNVSTLELGDSALYLCASSLGGRGRLNYGYTFGSGTRLTVV.

The DNA of the CDR3 is TGTGCCAGCAGCAGCCCTCTAGCTTACGAGCAGTACTTC. This gives the protein CASSSPLAYEQYF. This rearrangement joins TRBV5-4 to TRBJ2-7; D is possibly TRBD2 (5 bases). This CDR3 has 13 residues. In germline, CDR1 is SGHNT, CDR2 YYREEE (reference sequence). The V gene lost 4 bases and the J gene lost 4 bases, with 12 bases spanning the gap. Filled out from reference TRBV5-4 and TRBJ2-7, the complete variable domain reads ETGVTQSPTHLIKTRGQQVTLRCSSQSGHNTVSWYQQALGQGPQFIFQYYREEENGRGNFPPRFSGLQFPNYSSELNVNALELDDSALYLCASSSPLAYEQYFGPGTRLTVT.

The CDR3 DNA sequence: TGCGCCAGCAGCCCCGACAGGGGGCAAGACTATGGCTACACCTTC. It is translated as CASSPDRGQDYGYTF. J is TRBJ1-2 and V is TRBV5-1; 10 bases are shared with TRBD1. The CDR3 has 15 amino acids. V gave up 4 bases and J gave up 3 bases; unmatched junction bases: 6. In germline, CDR1 is SGHRS, CDR2 YFSETQ.

The chain has TRBV6-5 and TRBJ2-2; no definite D call. The germline CDR1 and CDR2 sequences are MNHEY and SVGAGI. Trimming removed 8 bases at V and 7 bases at J, with 20 bases between. This CDR3 comprises 15 residues. The CDR3 loop reads CASSLSTPWNGELFF. Written as DNA, the CDR3 is TGTGCCAGCTCCCTTAGCACCCCTTGGAACGGGGAGCTGTTTTTT.

The chain employs TRBV9 and TRBJ1-3; TRBD1 aligns across 12 bases. The CDR3 loop spans 17 amino acids. The J segment lost 0 bases and the V segment lost 3 bases, leaving 4 bases of the junction unmatched. From germline, CDR1 is SGDLS and CDR2 YYNGEE. This chain's CDR3 is CASSAGTGGLSGNTIYF. The CDR3 DNA reads TGTGCCAGCAGCGCCGGGACAGGGGGCCTCTCTGGAAACACCATATATTTT.

This rearrangement joins TRBV11-2 to TRBJ2-3; no reliable D call. The CDR3 spans 13 residues. Germline assignment: CDR1 SGHAT and CDR2 FQNNGV. The germline V and J ends were trimmed by 1 base and 7 bases, with 9 bases remaining between them. This CDR3 is CASSLGQSHTQYF. CDR3 coding DNA: TGTGCCAGCAGCTTAGGGCAATCTCATACGCAGTATTTT.

The rearrangement joins TRBV11-3 to TRBJ1-1; tentative D call: TRBD1 (6 bases). The CDR3 is made up of 13 amino acids. The V end lost 5 bases, the J end lost 1 base, and 8 bases lay between the germline ends. Germline lookup yields CDR1 SGHNT and CDR2 YENEEA. This CDR3 is CASSRTENTEAFF. The CDR3 region has the DNA TGTGCCAGCAGCAGGACAGAGAACACTGAAGCTTTCTTT.

The genes are TRBV11-2 and TRBJ2-7; TRBD2 agrees at 7 bases. Germline values: CDR1 SGHAT, CDR2 FQNNGV. V lost 4 bases, J lost 3 bases, and 6 bases stayed unmatched. The CDR3 sequence is 14 residues long. The DNA for the CDR3 is TGTGCCAGCAGCTCAAGCGGGAAAATCTACGAGCAGTACTTC. The encoded protein is CASSSSGKIYEQYF.

The chain couples TRBV2 to TRBJ1-5; possibly TRBD1 for D (5 bases). Germline V gene data show CDR1 as SNHLY and CDR2 as FYNNEI. This CDR3 has 13 residues. V was shortened by 10 bases and J by 7 bases, with 17 bases between the two germline ends. CDR3 sequence: CAIGAGSIQPQHF. The CDR3 DNA reads as TGTGCCATAGGGGCAGGATCTATCCAGCCCCAGCATTTT.

The chain employs TRBV2 and TRBJ1-6; 7 nucleotides align to TRBD1. V lost 2 bases, J lost 5 bases, and 0 bases stayed unmatched. Germline lookup yields CDR1 SNHLY and CDR2 FYNNEI. The CDR3 is made up of 14 amino acids. The DNA of the CDR3 is TGTGCCAGCAGTGAACAGGGGGATAATTCACCCCTCCACTTT. Its translation is CASSEQGDNSPLHF.

The J gene is TRBJ2-7, the V gene TRBV29-1; 7 nucleotides agree with TRBD1. The CDR3 is 12 residues long. J gave up 6 bases and V 6 bases, and 8 bases lay outside the gene matches. Per germline, CDR1 SQVTM and CDR2 ANQGSEA. The chain's CDR3 is CSVGDSRLEQYF. The CDR3 DNA reads TGCAGCGTAGGGGACAGCCGGCTCGAGCAGTACTTC.

The chain employs TRBV11-2 and TRBJ2-7; D might be TRBD2 (6 bases). This CDR3 is 16 amino acids long. The V end was cut by 0 bases, the J end by 0 bases, with 12 bases between. Per germline, CDR1 SGHAT and CDR2 FQNNGV. CDR3 coding DNA: TGTGCCAGCAGCTTAGATTGGCGGGGAGGCTCCTACGAGCAGTACTTC. Its translation is CASSLDWRGGSYEQYF.

J is TRBJ1-5 and V is TRBV19; 7 nucleotides line up with TRBD1. CDR3 length equals 13 residues. Germline assignment: CDR1 LNHDA and CDR2 SQIVND (reference sequence). After removal of 3 bases from V and 5 bases from J, the junction contained 1 base not matched to a gene. CDR3 sequence (DNA): TGTGCCAGTAGTATTCAGGGGGATCAGCCCCAGCATTTT. Protein sequence: CASSIQGDQPQHF.

CDR3 coding DNA: TGTGCCAGCAGCTTGGGACAGAGAGATGGCTACACCTTC. This translates into CASSLGQRDGYTF. The chain uses TRBV7-2 and TRBJ1-2; 7 bases align to TRBD1. This CDR3 has 13 amino acids. V was pared by 3 bases and J by 6 bases, with 4 bases of the junction left unmatched. Germline V CDR1 and CDR2: SGHTA, FQGNSA.

In this sample, this clone turned up a few times. The V gene is TRBV7-9, the J gene TRBJ1-2; no clear D. The CDR3 contains 13 residues. Germline values: CDR1 SEHNR, CDR2 FQNEAQ (reference sequence). The V gene lost 5 bases and the J gene lost 3 bases, with 10 bases spanning the gap. This CDR3 is CASSPEPDYGYTF. The CDR3 DNA is TGTGCCAGCAGCCCCGAGCCGGACTATGGCTACACCTTC. The variable domain in full, completed from reference TRBV7-9 and TRBJ1-2, reads DTGVSQNPRHKITKRGQNVTFRCDPISEHNRLYWYRQTLGQGPEFLTYFQNEAQLEKSRLLSDRFSAERPKGSFSTLEIQRTEQGDSAMYLCASSPEPDYGYTFGSGTRLTVV.

The V call is TRBV4-1, the J call TRBJ2-7, with 7 bases that match TRBD2. With 4 bases clipped from V and 3 bases from J, the junction kept 12 bases outside the gene matches. Germline assignment: CDR1 MGHRA and CDR2 YSYEKL. The CDR3 has 16 residues. The CDR3 loop reads CASSPTPASGNYEQYF. DNA of the CDR3: TGCGCCAGCAGCCCTACGCCGGCCAGCGGGAACTACGAGCAGTACTTC.

The rearrangement joins TRBV19 to TRBJ2-1, with 8 bases lining up with TRBD1. The CDR3 spans 15 residues. With V trimmed by 5 bases and J by 4 bases, 7 bases remained unmatched. Germline V lookup: CDR1 LNHDA, CDR2 SQIVND (reference sequence). The chain's CDR3 is CASSPRQGLYNEQFF. In DNA form, the CDR3 reads TGTGCCAGTAGTCCGCGACAGGGGTTGTACAATGAGCAGTTCTTC.

The J gene is TRBJ2-3, the V gene TRBV4-3; 10 nucleotides match TRBD2. This CDR3 has 15 residues. J gave up 5 bases and V 4 bases, and 6 bases lay outside the gene matches. CDR1 and CDR2 (germline): LGHNA, YSLEER. In DNA, the CDR3 is TGCGCCAGCAGCCCGCTAGCGGGAGACGTAGATACGCAGTATTTT. As protein: CASSPLAGDVDTQYF.

The V gene is TRBV4-1, the J gene TRBJ2-1, with D maybe TRBD2 (5 bases). Deletions cut 4 bases from V and 8 bases from J, with 9 bases between. The CDR3 sequence is 12 residues long. Germline lookup yields CDR1 MGHRA and CDR2 YSYEKL. CDR3: CASSPPGDEQFF. The CDR3 coding sequence is TGCGCCAGCAGCCCCCCCGGGGATGAGCAGTTCTTC.

This chain links TRBV30 with TRBJ1-5; 12 bases map to TRBD1. CDR3 length: 13 amino acids. The V gene end was trimmed by 8 bases and the J gene end by 6 bases; junction bases not matched to a gene: 5. The germline V gene encodes CDR1 GTSNPN and CDR2 SVGIG (reference sequence). The CDR3 sequence is CAGTGGAGQPQHF. For the CDR3, the DNA is TGTGCCGGGACAGGGGGCGCGGGTCAGCCCCAGCATTTT.